This T cell receptor (beta chain) was recovered during a study of blood T cell repertoires in COVID-19. V lost 1 base, J lost 4 bases, and 8 bases lay in between. CDR1 and CDR2 (germline): MDHEN, SYDVKM. CDR3 size: 14 residues. Only in-frame clones appear in the TCRdb table, and some are missing; sequencing was by immunoSEQ multiplex PCR. The sample has about 240,000 clones, 85% to 90% seen once; the top ten hold 6.2%. This chain uses TRBV28 with TRBJ1-5; weak D call: TRBD1 (6 bases). Sequencing was performed on peripheral blood. This TCR was recovered from a man aged 55 to 69 with acute or convalescent COVID-19. This CDR3 reads CASSLSDRNQPQHF. CDR3 DNA sequence: TGTGCCAGCAGTTTATCTGACAGGAATCAGCCCCAGCATTTT.